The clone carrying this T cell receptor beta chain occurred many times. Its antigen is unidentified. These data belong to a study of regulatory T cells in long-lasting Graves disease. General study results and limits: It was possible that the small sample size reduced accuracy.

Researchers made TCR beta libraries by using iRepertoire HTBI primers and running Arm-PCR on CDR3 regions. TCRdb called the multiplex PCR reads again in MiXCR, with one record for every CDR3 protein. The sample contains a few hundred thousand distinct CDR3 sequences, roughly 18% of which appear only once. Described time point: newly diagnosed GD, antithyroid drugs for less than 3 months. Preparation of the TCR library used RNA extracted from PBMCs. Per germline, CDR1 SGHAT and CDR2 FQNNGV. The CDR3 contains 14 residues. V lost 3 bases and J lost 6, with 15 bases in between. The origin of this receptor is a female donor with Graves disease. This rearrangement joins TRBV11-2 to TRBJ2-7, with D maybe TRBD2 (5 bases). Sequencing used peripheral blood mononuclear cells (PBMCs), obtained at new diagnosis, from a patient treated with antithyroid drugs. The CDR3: CASSLLRAAPEQYF. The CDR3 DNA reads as TGTGCCAGCAGCTTGTTGCGGGCCGCGCCCGAGCAGTACTTC.